The source of this T cell receptor beta chain is a study of OX40 agonist ivuxolimab in advanced cancers. Study-wide background: Of mixed ages from about 23 to 85 and averaging about 65 years, the group was more than 65% male.

Study-wide results and caveats: Clonal expansion by week 6 occurred in CD4+ and CD8+ blood T cells (at 0.1 to 3.0 mg/kg). Certain nonresponders likewise exhibited a low normalized T-cell clonal expansion.

Comment on this clone: Its matching antigen is unknown.

Libraries were prepared by immunoSEQ multiplex PCR; TCRdb keeps only in-frame clonotypes and omits some of them. The sample includes some 41,000 clones, about 90% seen only once; the top ten take under 4%. V dropped 5 bases and J dropped 4; count of bases not matched to a gene: 6. From germline, CDR1 is SEHNR and CDR2 FQNEAQ (reference sequence). The CDR3 spans 16 residues. The V and J genes are TRBV7-9 and TRBJ2-5, with 14 bases matching TRBD2. Sequenced here: CD4+ or CD8+ T cells sorted from blood, sampled in a trial of the OX40 agonist ivuxolimab. The source is an adult with an advanced solid tumor such as melanoma, head and neck, liver or kidney cancer. CDR3 DNA sequence: TGTGCCAGCAGCAAGGGACTAGCGGGAGCAGGAGAGACCCAGTACTTC. Translation gives CASSKGLAGAGETQYF.